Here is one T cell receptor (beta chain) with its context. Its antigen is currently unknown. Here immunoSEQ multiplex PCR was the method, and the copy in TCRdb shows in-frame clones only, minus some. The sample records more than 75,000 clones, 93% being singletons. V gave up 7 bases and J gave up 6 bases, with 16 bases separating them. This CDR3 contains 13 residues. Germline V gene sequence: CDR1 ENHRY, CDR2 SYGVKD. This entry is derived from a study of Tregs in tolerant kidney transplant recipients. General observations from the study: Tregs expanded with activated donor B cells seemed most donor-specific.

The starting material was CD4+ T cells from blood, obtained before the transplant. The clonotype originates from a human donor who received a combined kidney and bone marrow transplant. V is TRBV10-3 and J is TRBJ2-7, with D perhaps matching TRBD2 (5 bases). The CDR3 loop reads CAITKDGGGEQYF. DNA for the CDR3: TGTGCCATCACCAAGGACGGTGGAGGCGAGCAGTACTTC.